This T cell receptor (beta chain) is from a study of blood T cell repertoires in COVID-19. Trimming took 3 bases from V and 3 from J, leaving 14 bases between them. Looked up from germline, CDR1 is DFQATT and CDR2 is SNEGSKA (reference sequence). The CDR3 spans 15 residues. The method was immunoSEQ multiplex PCR; TCRdb's version includes in-frame clones alone and lacks a portion of them. The table lists approximately 300,000 clones, 90% of them singletons, with 3.5% to 5% in the top ten. The chain links TRBV20-1 to TRBJ1-4; D is unclear. Sample: PBMCs or T cells enriched from blood (not recorded which). This TCR derives from a woman younger than 35 with acute COVID-19. CDR3 nucleotide sequence: TGCAGTGCTAGTCTCGCCAGGTCTCCTAATGAAAAACTGTTTTTT. It yields the protein CSASLARSPNEKLFF.